A single TCR beta chain is shown here with its context. As yet, its antigen is unknown. This record comes from a study of OX40 agonist ivuxolimab in advanced cancers. Study-level background: Intravenous ivuxolimab at 0.01 to 10 mg/kg was given to patients every 2 weeks. There were three patients with partial responses, one having hepatocellular carcinoma and two cutaneous melanoma.

Produced via immunoSEQ multiplex PCR; TCRdb's table is partial and in-frame only. The data hold around 72,000 clones, with about 84% observed a single time. Germline V gene sequence: CDR1 GTSNPN, CDR2 SVGIG (reference sequence). The length of the CDR3 is 14 residues. V was pared by 0 bases and J by 5 bases, with 5 bases of the junction left unmatched. Study outcomes and limitations: Low normalized T-cell clonal expansion was additionally recorded for some nonresponders. Averaging showed that CD8+ T cells had more expanded clones than CD4+ did.

Material: CD4+ or CD8+ T cells sorted from blood, obtained in a trial of the OX40 agonist ivuxolimab. The receptor was derived from an adult with an advanced solid tumor such as melanoma, head and neck, liver or kidney cancer. The chain links TRBV30 to TRBJ1-1; the match to TRBD1 covers 8 bases. The CDR3 spells CAWSVGTGGTEAFF. CDR3 DNA: TGTGCCTGGAGTGTAGGGACAGGCGGGACTGAAGCTTTCTTT.